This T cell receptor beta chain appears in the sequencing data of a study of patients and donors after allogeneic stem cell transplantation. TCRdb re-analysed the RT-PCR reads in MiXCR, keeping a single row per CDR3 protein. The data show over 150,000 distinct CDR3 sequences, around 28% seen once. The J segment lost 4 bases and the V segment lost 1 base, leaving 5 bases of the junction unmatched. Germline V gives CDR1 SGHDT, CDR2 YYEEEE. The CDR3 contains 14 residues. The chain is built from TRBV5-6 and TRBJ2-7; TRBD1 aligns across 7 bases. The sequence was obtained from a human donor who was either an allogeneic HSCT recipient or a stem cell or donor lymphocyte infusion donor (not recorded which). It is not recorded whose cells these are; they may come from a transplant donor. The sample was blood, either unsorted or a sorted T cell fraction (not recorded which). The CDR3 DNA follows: TGTGCCAGCAGCTTGATGGGACAGAGATACGAGCAGTACTTC. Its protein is CASSLMGQRYEQYF.